The clone carrying this T cell receptor beta chain has only one observation. The sample originates from a study of cytomegalovirus exposure and HLA in healthy donors. For the study at large: Genetic ancestry analysis placed 75% to 85% of the approximately 390 donors that were genotyped in the Caucasian-associated cluster.

Healthy bone marrow donors made up the donor group. CDR1 is MDHEN and CDR2 is SYDVKM in the germline V gene. CDR3 size: 13 residues. With 5 bases removed from V and 9 bases from J, the gap between germline ends came to 16 bases. Primers for the PCR totalled 60 Vbeta and 13 Jbeta. Clones were read by immunoSEQ multiplex PCR, and TCRdb kept only the in-frame ones, dropping some. The data contain over 150,000 clones, around 79% of them singletons. Sequencing was performed on PBMCs. This TCR was recovered from a man younger than 45 in good health and CMV-seropositive. The rearrangement uses TRBV28 and TRBJ1-1; tentatively, D is TRBD1 (5 bases). In DNA, the CDR3 is TGTGCCAGCAGTCCCTGGGGGGGAGAGAAAGCTTTCTTT. Translation: CASSPWGGEKAFF.